This T cell receptor (beta chain) originates from a study of early T cells in non-severe SARS-CoV-2 infection. Study as a whole: Sequencing used unsorted whole-blood bulk RNA, so chains lack pairing.

Unique molecular identifiers were added to individual cDNA molecules. TCRdb passed the 5' RACE reads through MiXCR, listing each CDR3 protein once. This table has about 58,000 distinct CDR3 sequences, around 12% appearing once. Study-wide results and limits: Matching results from VDJdb favored anti-spike CD8 responses, leaving private and CD4 specificities undetected.

This clonotype was seen ten or more times. The antigen is not known. After removal of 5 bases from V and 7 bases from J, the junction contained 5 bases not matched to a gene. The CDR3 is 14 amino acids. Germline lookup yields CDR1 LNHNV and CDR2 YYDKDF (reference sequence). This clonotype originated in an adult who was a healthcare worker with PCR-confirmed SARS-CoV-2 infection or an uninfected control (not recorded which). The V gene is TRBV15, the J gene TRBJ2-1; 10 nucleotides line up with TRBD1. The material sequenced was whole blood. In nucleotides, the CDR3 is TGTGCCACCAGCCGGGACAGGGGCTCTAATGAGCAGTTCTTC. Its protein product is CATSRDRGSNEQFF.